This T cell receptor (beta chain) was obtained from a study of beta chain features in type 1 diabetes. Findings and limits, study-wide: Moderate yet significant TCRB CDR3 shortening was seen in Type 1 diabetes patients in all four CD4+ subsets. When VDJ junctions were examined, type 1 diabetes patients showed fewer insertions and more deletions.

Sequenced material consisted of expressed TCRB transcripts (all of the isolated RNA was reverse transcribed). Sequencing was performed with immunoSEQ multiplex PCR; in TCRdb, only in-frame clones are kept and a portion is missing. The sample lists about 370,000 clones, 9.6% occurring once. A remark on this clone: Its antigen is not known.

CDR3 length: 15 residues. The V segment lost 6 bases and the J segment 3 bases; nucleotides outside the gene matches: 7. Germline CDR1 WSHSY, CDR2 SAAADI. Sequencing was carried out using central memory CD4+ T cells from blood. The clonotype originates from a man in his thirties or forties with type 1 diabetes. The chain employs TRBV10-2 and TRBJ2-7; the match to TRBD2 covers 11 bases. CDR3 residues: CASRKAGTSGYEQYF. In DNA form, the CDR3 reads TGCGCCAGCAGGAAAGCGGGGACTAGCGGCTACGAGCAGTACTTC.